These 9 T cell receptor beta chains were all obtained from the same sample, sequenced in a study of cytomegalovirus exposure and HLA in healthy donors. Researchers ran the PCR with 60 Vbeta and 13 Jbeta primers. TCRdb's copy holds only in-frame clones and misses some; the assay was immunoSEQ multiplex PCR. The sample gives some 62,000 clones, more than 75% of which show up once; 1.4% is in the top ten. Sample: PBMCs. The receptors were sampled from a man in his late teens or twenties in good health and CMV-seronegative.

The chain employs TRBV10-2 and TRBJ1-1; no definite D call. Looked up from germline, CDR1 is WSHSY and CDR2 is SAAADI. Trimming stripped 0 bases from V and 5 bases from J, with 13 bases between. CDR3 length: 15 amino acids. This CDR3 is CASSESVEGGTEAFF. The CDR3 DNA reads TGCGCCAGCAGTGAGTCGGTGGAGGGTGGAACTGAAGCTTTCTTT.

The rearrangement links TRBV6-1 to TRBJ1-2; D is possibly TRBD1 (6 bases). The V end was cut by 2 bases, the J end by 0 bases, with 7 bases between. The germline V gene encodes CDR1 MNHNS and CDR2 SASEGT. This CDR3 is built from 14 residues. This CDR3 reads CASSENRANYGYTF. Written as DNA, the CDR3 is TGTGCCAGCAGTGAAAACAGGGCTAACTATGGCTACACCTTC.

The chain links TRBV28 to TRBJ2-7; the D gene is possibly TRBD2 (6 bases). Per germline, CDR1 MDHEN and CDR2 SYDVKM. V was trimmed by 5 bases and J by 6 bases, leaving 14 bases between them. The CDR3 contains 13 residues. This CDR3 reads CASSLGTEGEQYF. The DNA for the CDR3 is TGTGCCAGCAGTCTAGGCACGGAGGGCGAGCAGTACTTC. Filled out from reference TRBV28 and TRBJ2-7, the complete variable domain reads DVKVTQSSRYLVKRTGEKVFLECVQDMDHENMFWYRQDPGLGLRLIYFSYDVKMKEKGDIPEGYSVSREKKERFSLILESASTNQTSMYLCASSLGTEGEQYFGPGTRLTVT.

The chain uses TRBV7-2 and TRBJ1-5, with no clear D. Trimming took 4 bases from V and 2 from J, leaving 12 bases between them. The CDR3 contains 15 residues. Germline loops: CDR1 SGHTA, CDR2 FQGNSA. The CDR3 sequence: CASSWALIGNQPQHF. As DNA, the CDR3 is TGTGCCAGCAGCTGGGCCCTCATAGGCAATCAGCCCCAGCATTTT.

Points on this clone: One end of the junction is discordant with germline, which a read error may explain. The chain links TRBV19 to TRBJ1-1; TRBD1 is a possible D gene (5 bases). CDR3 length: 13 residues. Per the germline V gene, CDR1 is LNHDA and CDR2 is SQIVND (reference sequence). The CDR3 DNA follows: TGTGCGAGTAGGGGCCCGCTGAACACTGAAGCTTTCTTT. Protein product: CASRGPLNTEAFF.

The chain employs TRBV11-2 and TRBJ1-2, with TRBD1 as a possible D gene (5 bases). The CDR3 extends over 14 amino acids. CDR1 SGHAT and CDR2 FQNNGV come from the germline V gene. The ends were cut back, 4 bases at V and 7 bases at J, with 16 bases in the middle. CDR3 sequence reads: CASSSPGGAGGYTF. The CDR3 DNA reads TGTGCCAGCAGCTCTCCGGGAGGGGCAGGTGGCTACACCTTC. The complete variable domain, with remaining parts taken from reference TRBV11-2 and TRBJ1-2, reads EAGVAQSPRYKIIEKRQSVAFWCNPISGHATLYWYQQILGQGPKLLIQFQNNGVVDDSQLPKDRFSAERLKGVDSTLKIQPAKLEDSAVYLCASSSPGGAGGYTFGSGTRLTVV.

This clone has just a few counts. The chain recombines TRBV5-4 with TRBJ2-3, with D hard to call. Germline lookup yields CDR1 SGHNT and CDR2 YYREEE (reference sequence). Between the trimmed V and J ends, which lost 4 bases and 0 bases, there was a span of 9 bases. This CDR3 has 14 amino acids. The CDR3 is CASSPPMSTDTQYF. DNA of the CDR3: TGTGCCAGCAGCCCCCCCATGAGCACAGATACGCAGTATTTT.

The sample holds one count of this clone. The chain links TRBV4-1 to TRBJ1-5; possible D gene TRBD1, 5 bases. V lost 0 bases and J lost 0, with 9 bases in between. CDR1 MGHRA and CDR2 YSYEKL come from the germline V gene. The CDR3 has 16 amino acids. The CDR3 DNA sequence: TGCGCCAGCAGCCAAGAGGGGGACTATAGCAATCAGCCCCAGCATTTT. Translation gives CASSQEGDYSNQPQHF.

V and J are TRBV30 and TRBJ1-2; the match to TRBD1 covers 7 bases. This CDR3 region has 13 residues. CDR1 and CDR2 from the germline V gene are GTSNPN and SVGIG (reference sequence). V lost 5 bases, J lost 4 bases, and 7 bases stayed unmatched. The CDR3 protein is CAWVGQSAYGYTF. CDR3 DNA: TGTGCCTGGGTGGGACAGAGCGCCTATGGCTACACCTTC.